One sample yielded the 30 T cell receptor beta chains listed below, sequenced in a study of graft-versus-host responses after intestinal transplantation. Antigens for these TCRs are unknown. Generated by immunoSEQ multiplex PCR, the TCRdb table keeps only in-frame clones and is missing some. This table has some 86,000 clones, around 90% appearing once. The sequencing here drew on unstimulated CD8+ T cells sorted from spleen or lymph node cells, taken before intestinal transplant. The receptors come from a human donor who received an intestinal transplant.

The J gene is TRBJ2-2, the V gene TRBV13; tentatively, D is TRBD2 (6 bases). The CDR3 extends over 11 amino acids. Trimming took 0 bases from V and 14 from J, leaving 7 bases between them. Germline V CDR1 and CDR2: PRHDT, FYEKMQ (reference sequence). CDR3 in DNA: TGTGCCAGCAGCTTAGGTAGCGGCCTGTTTTTT. It specifies CASSLGSGLFF. The full variable domain, in which reference TRBV13 and TRBJ2-2 provide the parts outside the CDR3, is AAGVIQSPRHLIKEKRETATLKCYPIPRHDTVYWYQQGPGQDPQFLISFYEKMQSDKGSIPDRFSAQQFSDYHSELNMSSLELGDSALYFCASSLGSGLFFGEGSRLTVL.

Concerning this clone: Additional DNA sequences in this sample encode the identical CDR3. The chain couples TRBV5-5 to TRBJ2-2; D perhaps matches TRBD1 (6 bases). V gave up 4 bases and J gave up 0 bases, with 13 bases separating them. This CDR3 comprises 16 residues. From germline, CDR1 is SGHKS and CDR2 YYEKEE (reference sequence). The CDR3 protein is CASSPNRVANTGELFF. CDR3 bases: TGTGCCAGCAGCCCTAACAGGGTTGCGAACACCGGGGAGCTGTTTTTT.

This clone was observed once. This chain joins TRBV10-2 and TRBJ1-2; 9 nucleotides align to TRBD1. CDR3 length: 15 amino acids. CDR1 WSHSY and CDR2 SAAADI come from the germline V gene. The V gene end was trimmed by 3 bases and the J gene end by 4 bases; junction bases not matched to a gene: 6. The CDR3 loop reads CASSDPGTGSYGYTF. The CDR3 DNA sequence: TGCGCCAGCAGTGACCCCGGGACAGGGAGCTATGGCTACACCTTC.

The chain recombines TRBV2 with TRBJ2-1, with 7 bases fitting TRBD2. CDR3 size: 18 residues. Germline values: CDR1 SNHLY, CDR2 FYNNEI. The V segment lost 6 bases and the J segment 5 bases; nucleotides outside the gene matches: 19. This CDR3 is CASSGGSPGTFSHNEQFF. CDR3 bases: TGTGCCAGCAGCGGCGGGAGTCCTGGAACTTTTTCCCACAATGAGCAGTTCTTC.

This clone has just one count. The genes are TRBV21-1 and TRBJ1-3. TRBV21-1 is assigned pseudogene status. The CDR3 loop spans 16 amino acids. The CDR3 here is CASSKERVKAGNTIYF. The CDR3 nucleotides read TGTGCCAGCAGCAAAGAGAGGGTAAAAGCTGGAAACACCATATATTTT.

The V call is TRBV5-1, the J call TRBJ2-7; 8 bases line up with TRBD1. This CDR3 is built from 14 residues. Germline assignment: CDR1 SGHRS and CDR2 YFSETQ. Trimming at V came to 6 bases and at J to 0 bases, leaving 5 bases not matched to a gene. CDR3 region: CASTLGQDSYEQYF. In DNA form, the CDR3 reads TGCGCCAGCACCCTGGGACAGGACTCCTACGAGCAGTACTTC.

This sequence joins TRBV11-2 and TRBJ2-7; D not certain. Germline V lookup: CDR1 SGHAT, CDR2 FQNNGV. Deletions cut 2 bases from V and 5 bases from J, with 1 base between. The CDR3 is 10 amino acids. In DNA, the CDR3 is TGTGCCAGCAGCTTACACGAGCAGTACTTC. It specifies CASSLHEQYF.

The chain couples TRBV4-1 to TRBJ2-1; D is undetermined. The V and J ends lost 3 bases and 8 bases respectively, with 8 bases between them. This CDR3 has 12 residues. CDR1 is MGHRA and CDR2 is YSYEKL in the germline V gene. CDR3 sequence reads: CASSHPADEQFF. The CDR3 DNA reads TGCGCCAGCAGCCACCCGGCGGATGAGCAGTTCTTC.

The rearrangement links TRBV7-9 to TRBJ2-1; TRBD2 aligns across 10 bases. This CDR3 has 17 residues. V shed 3 bases, J shed 1 base, and the junction held 6 bases outside the gene matches. Germline CDR1 is SEHNR and CDR2 is FQNEAQ (reference sequence). The CDR3 loop is CASSLASGGPSYNEQFF. CDR3 in DNA: TGTGCCAGCAGCTTGGCTAGCGGGGGCCCTTCCTACAATGAGCAGTTCTTC.

This chain joins TRBV11-1 and TRBJ1-1; D gene ambiguous. The length of the CDR3 is 13 residues. Between the trimmed V and J ends, which lost 5 bases and 3 bases, there was a span of 10 bases. The germline gives CDR1 SGHAT, CDR2 FQDESV (reference sequence). In DNA form, the CDR3 reads TGTGCCAGCAGCGACCCGCGGGACACTGAAGCTTTCTTT. Its translation: CASSDPRDTEAFF.

The V gene is TRBV27, the J gene TRBJ2-1, with D possibly TRBD2 on 6 matching bases. This CDR3 has 14 amino acids. V gave up 6 bases and J gave up 7 bases, with 16 bases separating them. The germline V gene has CDR1 MNHEY and CDR2 SMNVEV (reference sequence). The CDR3, as DNA: TGTGCCAGCAGGCCGGGACTTGAGTTGAATGAGCAGTTCTTC. This sequence encodes CASRPGLELNEQFF.

This rearrangement joins TRBV14 to TRBJ2-6; D remains ambiguous. This CDR3 has 17 amino acids. Germline loops: CDR1 SGHDN, CDR2 FVKESK. Trimming removed 4 bases at V and 0 bases at J, with 13 bases between. The CDR3 DNA is TGTGCCAGCAGCCTGAGACCGCTGGCCTCTGGGGCCAACGTCCTGACTTTC. This gives the protein CASSLRPLASGANVLTF.

The chain carries TRBV19 and TRBJ2-1, with TRBD2 as a possible D gene (5 bases). The CDR3 covers 13 residues. Trimming left V 6 bases short and J 6 bases short, with 12 bases between. The V gene's germline CDR1 is LNHDA and CDR2 SQIVND (reference sequence). The CDR3 sequence: CASSEGLRNEQFF. CDR3 nucleotides: TGTGCCAGTAGCGAGGGCCTTCGCAATGAGCAGTTCTTC.

This clone was recorded only once. V is TRBV6-1 and J is TRBJ2-7; 11 bases line up with TRBD1. Germline lookup yields CDR1 MNHNS and CDR2 SASEGT. The CDR3 covers 15 residues. V dropped 0 bases and J dropped 6; count of bases not matched to a gene: 4. In DNA, the CDR3 is TGTGCCAGCAGTGAAGCGGGGACAGGGGGTTTCGAGCAGTACTTC. It specifies CASSEAGTGGFEQYF.

The count of this clone is one. V is TRBV6-5 and J is TRBJ1-5, with a tentative D call TRBD1 (5 bases). Germline V gene sequence: CDR1 MNHEY, CDR2 SVGAGI. V was clipped by 4 bases and J by 7 bases, with 14 bases between them. The CDR3 has 14 residues. CDR3 amino acids: CASSWGPGKQPQHF. The DNA for the CDR3 is TGTGCCAGCAGTTGGGGCCCGGGAAAACAGCCCCAGCATTTT.

The chain couples TRBV4-2 to TRBJ2-1; tentatively, D is TRBD2 (5 bases). Germline lookup yields CDR1 LGHNA and CDR2 YNFKEQ. CDR3 length: 17 amino acids. V lost 7 bases and J 4 bases, leaving 23 bases between the germline ends. The CDR3 coding sequence is TGTGCCAGCAACCCCGGCTCGGAGGCGAAAGAGTACAATGAGCAGTTCTTC. It encodes CASNPGSEAKEYNEQFF.

Only one count was recorded for this clone. The chain couples TRBV28 to TRBJ2-1; tentatively, D is TRBD1 (6 bases). This CDR3 region has 15 residues. V was pared by 7 bases and J by 9 bases, with 22 bases between. Germline values: CDR1 MDHEN, CDR2 SYDVKM. The CDR3 coding sequence is TGTGCCAGCATCCCGACAGGCGCCCGGCGTGTTGAGCAGTTCTTC. It encodes CASIPTGARRVEQFF.

On this clone: Relative to the germline gene, one junction end is altered; a read error may explain this. Other DNA sequences in the same sample also yield this CDR3. The chain has TRBV5-1 and TRBJ2-2; D not certain. CDR1 is SGHRS, CDR2 YFSETQ, per germline. The CDR3 extends over 15 amino acids. In nucleotides, the CDR3 is TGTGCCAGCAGCTTGGCACAGACCTACACCGGGGAGCTGTTTTTT. Translation gives CASSLAQTYTGELFF.

CDR3 loop: CASSRSPLAGEIRSTDTQYF. CDR3 DNA: TGCGCCAGCAGCCGCAGTCCCCTAGCGGGAGAAATCAGGAGCACAGATACGCAGTATTTT. This sequence joins TRBV4-1 and TRBJ2-3, with 10 bases that match TRBD2. The germline V gene has CDR1 MGHRA and CDR2 YSYEKL. Trimming took 4 bases from V and 0 from J; bases not matched to a gene: 16. The CDR3 sequence is 20 residues long.

The V and J genes are TRBV4-1 and TRBJ1-1; D is undetermined. The germline CDR1 and CDR2 sequences are MGHRA and YSYEKL. This CDR3 contains 15 residues. V dropped 6 bases and J dropped 1 base, with 15 bases sitting between them. CDR3 loop: CASSPSQTENTEAFF. In DNA form, the CDR3 reads TGCGCCAGCAGTCCCTCTCAGACGGAGAACACTGAAGCTTTCTTT.

The chain has TRBV6-5 and TRBJ2-7, with D maybe TRBD1 (6 bases). CDR1 and CDR2 from the germline V gene are MNHEY and SVGAGI. V lost 7 bases and J lost 2, with 12 bases in between. The CDR3 has 13 amino acids. CDR3 protein: CASNQGPTYEQYF. CDR3 coding DNA: TGTGCCAGCAATCAGGGGCCAACCTACGAGCAGTACTTC.

The chain joins TRBV7-9 to TRBJ2-7; D perhaps matches TRBD1 (6 bases). Germline values: CDR1 SEHNR, CDR2 FQNEAQ (reference sequence). Trimming took 2 bases from V and 0 from J, leaving 11 bases between them. The CDR3 contains 15 residues. CDR3 sequence (DNA): TGTGCCAGCAGCTTAACAGACAGGTACTCCTACGAGCAGTACTTC. Protein: CASSLTDRYSYEQYF.

The rearrangement uses TRBV10-3 and TRBJ1-6, with D uncertain. V lost 5 bases, J lost 1 base, and 6 bases lay in between. Germline CDR1 ENHRY, CDR2 SYGVKD. CDR3 length: 14 residues. CDR3 nucleotides: TGTGCCATCAGTTCTATATCCTATAATTCACCCCTCCACTTT. It yields the protein CAISSISYNSPLHF.

The chain employs TRBV29-1 and TRBJ2-1, with 8 bases lining up with TRBD1. V was pared by 7 bases and J by 2 bases, with 4 bases of the junction left unmatched. The CDR3 is 13 amino acids. The germline CDR1 and CDR2 sequences are SQVTM and ANQGSEA. This CDR3 reads CSAAGGTYNEQFF. The CDR3 DNA reads TGCAGCGCCGCAGGGGGCACCTACAATGAGCAGTTCTTC.

This chain links TRBV19 with TRBJ1-2; tentatively, D is TRBD1 (5 bases). This CDR3 is built from 15 residues. Germline CDR1 is LNHDA and CDR2 is SQIVND (reference sequence). V lost 10 bases, J lost 0 bases, and 18 bases lay in between. Here the CDR3 reads CATRPQGISNYGYTF. CDR3 nucleotides: TGTGCCACTAGGCCTCAGGGAATATCTAACTATGGCTACACCTTC.

This rearrangement joins TRBV28 to TRBJ1-5; D is perhaps TRBD1 (6 bases). The CDR3 spans 18 residues. Germline V CDR1 and CDR2: MDHEN, SYDVKM. Deletions cut 2 bases from V and 0 bases from J, with 17 bases between. The chain's CDR3 is CASSLVPRTDHSNQPQHF. The DNA of the CDR3 is TGTGCCAGCAGTTTAGTACCTAGGACAGACCATAGCAATCAGCCCCAGCATTTT.

The rearrangement links TRBV5-1 to TRBJ2-3, with D perhaps assigned TRBD1 or TRBD2 (5 bases each). The germline V and J ends were trimmed by 5 bases and 0 bases, with 13 bases remaining between them. The germline CDR1 and CDR2 sequences are SGHRS and YFSETQ. The CDR3 is 15 residues long. This chain's CDR3 is CASSPGTESTDTQYF. The CDR3 DNA follows: TGCGCCAGCAGTCCCGGGACGGAGAGCACAGATACGCAGTATTTT.

The sample holds one count of this clone. The J gene is TRBJ1-6, the V gene TRBV1; no DNA check was done on the table's D call, TRBD1. TRBV1 is a pseudogene segment. This CDR3 has 16 residues. The CDR3 is CTSSGRDRGDNSPLHF. The CDR3 DNA follows: TGCACCAGCAGCGGCCGGGACAGGGGAGATAATTCACCCCTCCACTTT.

This chain uses TRBV2 with TRBJ2-1, with TRBD1 identical over 8 bases. CDR1 and CDR2 (germline): SNHLY, FYNNEI. V dropped 10 bases and J dropped 2; count of bases not matched to a gene: 7. The CDR3 contains 14 residues. CDR3 in DNA: TGTGCCACCAGGACAGGGCAGGCCTACAATGAGCAGTTCTTC. Translated, it gives CATRTGQAYNEQFF.

This chain uses TRBV29-1 with TRBJ2-1; a possible D gene is TRBD2 (5 bases). This CDR3 comprises 17 residues. Deletions cut 3 bases from V and 3 bases from J, with 21 bases between. Per germline, CDR1 SQVTM and CDR2 ANQGSEA. The CDR3 here is CSVEVLESSNGYNEQFF. In DNA form, the CDR3 reads TGCAGCGTTGAGGTTCTCGAGTCTAGCAATGGCTACAATGAGCAGTTCTTC.